This T cell receptor beta chain stems from a study of human T cells and chemical hapten exposure. In the original workflow: Samples contained a median of about 100,000 TCRs, with a range of about 23,224 to 690,600. MiXCR was run by TCRdb on the RACE reads, yielding one entry per CDR3 protein. These V and J calls derive from TCRdb rather than the authors' analysis. The sample has 350,000 or so distinct CDR3 sequences; approximately 6.9% are singletons. Time point in this sample: patch test 1, 2 weeks after DPC sensitization. Treatment reported: therapeutic diphenylcyclopropenone sensitization with weekly scalp DPC. Sample donors consisted of patients with alopecia, aged 18 to 70 years, who were suitable for DPC. This clonotype was observed a handful of times. The CDR3 totals 19 residues. With 5 bases clipped from V and 2 bases from J, the junction kept 22 bases outside the gene matches. Germline V gene lookup returns CDR1 SQVTM and CDR2 ANQGSEA.

This rearrangement joins TRBV29-1 to TRBJ2-3; 7 bases match TRBD1. This clonotype was sampled from a woman under 30 with alopecia areata. Some clones in this sample may be carry-over from other donors' samples. The specimen comprised whole blood, sampled in connection with sensitization to the hapten diphenylcyclopropenone (DPC). The CDR3 DNA reads TGCAGCGTTTGCCGCGCGTTCGACAGGGCGGAGGAAATCACAGATACGCAGTATTTT. Its protein is CSVCRAFDRAEEITDTQYF.